Presented here are 7 T cell receptor beta chains from one specimen sequenced in a study of tissue T cells after allogeneic stem cell transplantation. The repertoire was sequenced with immunoSEQ multiplex PCR; TCRdb's copy has only in-frame clones and lacks some. This table has about 48,000 clones, about 73% appearing once. Specimen: sorted cells pooled from one or two spleens. Receptors were obtained from a pool of C57BL/6 mice in good health.

On this clone: Genes here carry mouse names. The CDR3 is cut off 1 residue early in the read; its end comes from the germline J gene. The chain employs TRBV13-1 and TRBJ1-2, with 9 bases identical to TRBD1. The junction had 2 bases not matched to a gene; V was cut back by 3 bases and J by 2 bases. CDR3 length equals 14 residues. The germline V gene has CDR1 NSHNY and CDR2 SYGAGN. The CDR3 DNA, read in part, is TGTGCCAGCAGTGTGACAGGGGGGAACTCCGACTACACC. This translates into CASSVTGGNSDYT. The entire CDR3 protein reads CASSVTGGNSDYTF.

Note on this clone: These gene names are mouse names. The read comes to an end 1 residue before the CDR3 does, leaving the germline J gene to fill in the end. The J gene is TRBJ2-3, the V gene TRBV15, with 8 bases aligning to TRBD2. Germline lookup yields CDR1 SGHND and CDR2 FRSKSL. The CDR3 consists of 14 residues. The junction had 2 bases not matched to a gene; V was cut back by 3 bases and J by 3 bases. The CDR3 DNA, read in part, is TGTGCCAGCAGTTTCGGGGGGGGCGCAGAAACGCTGTAT. Residues: CASSFGGGAETLY. The whole CDR3 sequence reads CASSFGGGAETLYF. The entire variable domain, with the rest obtained from reference TRBV15 and TRBJ2-3, is as follows: DAGVTQTPRHEVAEKGQTIILKCEPVSGHNDLFWYRQTKIQGLELLSYFRSKSLMEDGGAFKDRFKAEMLNSSFSTLKIQPTEPKDSAVYLCASSFGGGAETLYFGSGTRLTVL.

There are a few counts of this clone. The gene names here belong to mouse. The part of the CDR3 DNA that was read is TGTGCCAGCAGTATGGGACACAACAACGAAAGATTATTT. Its protein product is CASSMGHNNERLF. The CDR3, in full, reads CASSMGHNNERLFF. V is TRBV19 and J is TRBJ1-4; perhaps TRBD1 as D (6 bases). The CDR3 end falls 1 residue outside the read, so it is completed with the germline J gene. V gave up 2 bases and J gave up 4 bases, with 9 bases separating them. Germline V gene lookup returns CDR1 FNHDT and CDR2 SITEND (reference sequence). The CDR3 contains 14 residues.

As for this clone: Here the gene names and germline are mouse. The read falls 1 residue short of the CDR3 end, and the missing part is taken from the germline J gene. The rearrangement links TRBV15 to TRBJ2-2; TRBD1 agrees at 8 bases. J gave up 1 base and V 6 bases, and 1 base lay outside the gene matches. This CDR3 is 14 amino acids long. Germline V gene sequence: CDR1 SGHND, CDR2 FRSKSL. The DNA read from the CDR3 is TGTGCCAGCAGAGGGACAGGAAACACCGGGCAGCTCTAC. This gives the protein CASRGTGNTGQLY. The CDR3, in full, reads CASRGTGNTGQLYF. The full variable domain, in which reference TRBV15 and TRBJ2-2 provide the parts outside the CDR3, is DAGVTQTPRHEVAEKGQTIILKCEPVSGHNDLFWYRQTKIQGLELLSYFRSKSLMEDGGAFKDRFKAEMLNSSFSTLKIQPTEPKDSAVYLCASRGTGNTGQLYFGEGSKLTVL.

Comments on this clone: Here the gene names and germline are mouse. The read terminates 1 residue before the CDR3 end, so the remaining end is supplied by the germline J gene. This chain links TRBV12-2 with TRBJ2-7; D is undetermined. Deletions cut 0 bases from V and 5 bases from J, with 4 bases between. This CDR3 comprises 11 residues. Germline CDR1 and CDR2: SGHLS and HYDKME. The CDR3 loop reads CASSLADEQYF. The CDR3 bases that were read are TGTGCCAGCTCTCTCGCCGATGAACAGTAC.

Regarding this clone: Gene names follow the mouse nomenclature. Read data end 1 residue before the CDR3 end; the end is taken from the germline J gene. This chain connects TRBV5 to TRBJ2-7; 7 bases match TRBD1. The CDR3 consists of 14 residues. Germline loops: CDR1 LGHNA, CDR2 YNLKQL (reference sequence). The J segment lost 0 bases and the V segment lost 4 bases, leaving 3 bases of the junction unmatched. The sequenced part of the CDR3 DNA is TGTGCCAGCAGCCCCGGGACAGACTCCTATGAACAGTAC. Amino acid sequence: CASSPGTDSYEQY. The CDR3 reads in full as CASSPGTDSYEQYF.

This clone was recorded a few times. Any gene name here is a mouse gene name. The CDR3 is cut off 1 residue early in the read; its end comes from the germline J gene. The V and J genes are TRBV2 and TRBJ2-7, with D possibly being TRBD1 (5 bases). Germline lookup yields CDR1 LGHNA and CDR2 YSYQKL. Trimming removed 0 bases from V and 0 bases from J, with 9 bases in between. The length of the CDR3 is 15 residues. The CDR3 is CASSQEAGSSYEQYF. The sequenced part of the CDR3 DNA is TGTGCCAGCAGCCAAGAGGCAGGGAGCTCCTATGAACAGTAC.